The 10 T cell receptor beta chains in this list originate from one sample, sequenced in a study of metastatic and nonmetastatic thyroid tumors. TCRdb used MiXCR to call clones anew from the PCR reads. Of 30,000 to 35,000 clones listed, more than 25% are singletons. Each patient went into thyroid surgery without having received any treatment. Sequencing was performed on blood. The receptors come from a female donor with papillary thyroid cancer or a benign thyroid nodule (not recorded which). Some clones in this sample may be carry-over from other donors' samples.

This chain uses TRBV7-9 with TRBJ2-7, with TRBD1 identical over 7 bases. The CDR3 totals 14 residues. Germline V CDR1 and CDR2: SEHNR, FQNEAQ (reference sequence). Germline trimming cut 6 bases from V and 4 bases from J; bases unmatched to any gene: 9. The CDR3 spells CASSLQGKGYEQYF. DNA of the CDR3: TGTGCCAGCAGTTTACAGGGGAAGGGATACGAGCAGTACTTC.

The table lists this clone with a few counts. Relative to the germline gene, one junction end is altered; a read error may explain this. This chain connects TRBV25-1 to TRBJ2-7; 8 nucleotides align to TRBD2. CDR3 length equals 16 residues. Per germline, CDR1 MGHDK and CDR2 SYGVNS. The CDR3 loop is CASTNIAGGGGYERYF. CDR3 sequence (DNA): TGTGCTAGCACCAATATCGCGGGGGGAGGAGGGTACGAGCGGTACTTC.

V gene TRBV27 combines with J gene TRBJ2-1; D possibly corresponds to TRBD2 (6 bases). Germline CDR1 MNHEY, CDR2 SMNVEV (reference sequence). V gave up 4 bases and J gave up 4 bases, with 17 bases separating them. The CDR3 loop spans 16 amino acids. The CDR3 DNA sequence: TGTGCCAGCAGTTCCCTGGCGGGGCCCCTATACAATGAGCAGTTCTTC. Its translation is CASSSLAGPLYNEQFF.

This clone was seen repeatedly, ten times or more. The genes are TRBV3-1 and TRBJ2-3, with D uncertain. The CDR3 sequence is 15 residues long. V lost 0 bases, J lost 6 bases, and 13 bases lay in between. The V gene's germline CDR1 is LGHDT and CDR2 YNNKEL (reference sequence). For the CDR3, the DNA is TGTGCCAGCAGCCAAGATCCTGGAATTGAGGATACGCAGTATTTT. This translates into CASSQDPGIEDTQYF.

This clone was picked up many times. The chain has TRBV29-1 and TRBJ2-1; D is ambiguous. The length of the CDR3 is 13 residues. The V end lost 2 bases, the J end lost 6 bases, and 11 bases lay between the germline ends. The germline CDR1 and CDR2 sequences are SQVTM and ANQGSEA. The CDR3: CSVEPSASNEQFF. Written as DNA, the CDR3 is TGCAGCGTTGAACCTTCGGCCTCCAATGAGCAGTTCTTC.

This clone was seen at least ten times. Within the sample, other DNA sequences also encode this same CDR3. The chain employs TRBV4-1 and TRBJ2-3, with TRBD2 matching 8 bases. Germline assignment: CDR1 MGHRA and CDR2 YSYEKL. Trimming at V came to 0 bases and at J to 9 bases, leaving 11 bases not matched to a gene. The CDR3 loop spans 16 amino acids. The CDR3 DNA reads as TGCGCCAGCAGCCAAGATTGGCGAGCGGGAGAGGGCACGCAGTATTTT. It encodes CASSQDWRAGEGTQYF.

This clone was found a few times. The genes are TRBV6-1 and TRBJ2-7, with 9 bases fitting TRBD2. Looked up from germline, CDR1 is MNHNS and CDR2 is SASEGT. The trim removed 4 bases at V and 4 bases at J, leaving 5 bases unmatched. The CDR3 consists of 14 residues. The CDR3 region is CASSAGTSLYEQYF. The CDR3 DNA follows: TGTGCCAGCAGTGCCGGGACTAGCCTATACGAGCAGTACTTC.

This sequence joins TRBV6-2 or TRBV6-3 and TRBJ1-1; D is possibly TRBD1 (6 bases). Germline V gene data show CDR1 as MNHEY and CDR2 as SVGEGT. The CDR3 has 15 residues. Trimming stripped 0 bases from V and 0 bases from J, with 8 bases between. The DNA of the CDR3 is TGTGCCAGCAGTTACTCGGGGGACATGAACACTGAAGCTTTCTTT. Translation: CASSYSGDMNTEAFF.

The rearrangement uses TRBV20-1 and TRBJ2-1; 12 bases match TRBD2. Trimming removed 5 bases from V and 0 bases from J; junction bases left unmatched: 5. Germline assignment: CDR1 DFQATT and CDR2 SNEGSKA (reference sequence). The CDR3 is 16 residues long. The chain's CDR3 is CSADTSGGSSYNEQFF. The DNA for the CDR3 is TGCAGTGCTGATACTAGCGGGGGGAGCTCCTACAATGAGCAGTTCTTC.

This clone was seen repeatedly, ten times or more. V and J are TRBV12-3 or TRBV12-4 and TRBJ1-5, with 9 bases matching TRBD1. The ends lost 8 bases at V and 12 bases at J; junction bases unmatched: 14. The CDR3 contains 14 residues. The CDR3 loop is CASGTGGWGEVQHF. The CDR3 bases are TGTGCCAGCGGAACAGGGGGCTGGGGTGAGGTCCAGCATTTT.